The 19 T cell receptor beta chains presented below share a single source sample, sequenced in a study of blood T cell repertoires in COVID-19. Libraries were prepared by immunoSEQ multiplex PCR; TCRdb keeps only in-frame clonotypes and omits some of them. The repertoire consists of 100,000 to 140,000 clones, with about 90% occurring once and the leading ten covering under 5.5%. Sequences were obtained from peripheral blood. The origin of the receptors is a middle-aged man with active or convalescent COVID-19.

This chain uses TRBV12-5 with TRBJ1-1, with 10 bases lining up with TRBD1. Losses at the gene ends were 3 bases for V and 1 base for J; bases not matched to a gene: 2. CDR1 and CDR2 from the germline V gene are LGHNT and FRNRAP. This CDR3 comprises 15 residues. CDR3: CASGLDRGRNTEAFF. For the CDR3, the DNA is TGTGCTAGTGGTTTAGACAGGGGGCGGAACACTGAAGCTTTCTTT.

The V and J genes are TRBV4-1 and TRBJ1-2, with a tentative D call TRBD1 (5 bases). V was pared by 7 bases and J by 13 bases, with 16 bases between. Germline loops: CDR1 MGHRA, CDR2 YSYEKL. The CDR3 runs 11 residues. The CDR3 DNA reads as TGCGCCAGCAAAGATCAGAAGGGGCGCACCTTC. Its translation: CASKDQKGRTF.

This clone was seen only once. This chain links TRBV5-4 with TRBJ1-2, with D possibly TRBD1 on 5 matching bases. V lost 4 bases and J lost 2, with 9 bases in between. The CDR3 extends over 13 amino acids. Germline V gene lookup returns CDR1 SGHNT and CDR2 YYREEE (reference sequence). This chain's CDR3 is CASSPTENYGYTF. Here the CDR3 DNA reads TGTGCCAGCAGCCCGACAGAAAACTATGGCTACACCTTC.

The chain couples TRBV18 to TRBJ2-1; 7 positions agree with TRBD1. J lost 8 bases, V lost 3 bases, and 4 bases had no gene match. From germline, CDR1 is KGHSH and CDR2 LQKENI. This CDR3 is built from 13 residues. CDR3 residues: CASSPDRLDEQFF. The CDR3 region has the DNA TGTGCCAGCTCACCGGACAGGCTGGATGAGCAGTTCTTC.

This clone appeared once. This chain links TRBV5-1 with TRBJ2-2; 7 bases are shared with TRBD1. Unmatched junction bases numbered 8, after V lost 4 bases and J lost 2 bases. CDR3 length: 16 amino acids. Germline CDR1 and CDR2: SGHRS and YFSETQ. The chain's CDR3 is CASSPDRAANTGELFF. Here the CDR3 DNA reads TGCGCCAGCAGCCCCGACAGGGCGGCAAACACCGGGGAGCTGTTTTTT.

The chain combines TRBV29-1 with TRBJ2-2; no reliable D call. CDR1 SQVTM and CDR2 ANQGSEA come from the germline V gene. This CDR3 has 14 residues. V was cut by 6 bases and J by 6 bases, with 17 bases left in between. The CDR3 DNA follows: TGCAGCGTAGGTTCGTCGAGGTTATCCGGGGAGCTGTTTTTT. Translated: CSVGSSRLSGELFF.

The chain recombines TRBV4-2 with TRBJ2-2; D not resolved. CDR3 length: 16 residues. V shed 0 bases and J shed 7 bases, with 15 bases lying between them. Germline V lookup: CDR1 LGHNA, CDR2 YNFKEQ. CDR3 protein: CASSQEWSESSGELFF. The CDR3 DNA reads TGTGCCAGCAGCCAAGAGTGGTCAGAGTCTAGCGGGGAGCTGTTTTTT.

The chain joins TRBV30 to TRBJ1-5; D is uncertain. This CDR3 spans 16 amino acids. Germline V lookup: CDR1 GTSNPN, CDR2 SVGIG (reference sequence). DNA for the CDR3: TGTGCGTCGGGTCCGGCGGATGGTCGGAGCAATCAGCCCCAGCATTTT. Residues: CASGPADGRSNQPQHF.

The rearrangement joins TRBV29-1 to TRBJ2-3; 11 positions match TRBD2. The ends lost 7 bases at V and 4 bases at J; junction bases unmatched: 4. Germline lookup yields CDR1 SQVTM and CDR2 ANQGSEA. This CDR3 is 13 amino acids long. CDR3 nucleotide sequence: TGCAGCGGGGGACTAGCGGCACCAGATACGCAGTATTTT. It encodes CSGGLAAPDTQYF.

The chain couples TRBV19 to TRBJ2-7, with 10 bases that match TRBD1. Unmatched junction bases numbered 6, after V lost 5 bases and J lost 5 bases. The germline V gene has CDR1 LNHDA and CDR2 SQIVND (reference sequence). The CDR3 loop spans 14 amino acids. The CDR3 spells CASSVIGTGDEQYF. CDR3 bases: TGTGCCAGTAGTGTCATCGGGACAGGGGACGAGCAGTACTTC.

The J gene is TRBJ2-5, the V gene TRBV6-5, with D maybe TRBD1 (6 bases). The CDR3 contains 15 residues. The germline V and J ends were trimmed by 4 bases and 2 bases, with 14 bases remaining between them. CDR1 and CDR2 from the germline V gene are MNHEY and SVGAGI. The CDR3, as DNA: TGTGCCAGCAGTTCGAGTCAGGGGACGCAAGAGACCCAGTACTTC. The encoded protein is CASSSSQGTQETQYF.

This clone was seen a few times. V usage is TRBV6-5 and J usage is TRBJ1-2; D gene uncertain. The germline V gene encodes CDR1 MNHEY and CDR2 SVGAGI. The V and J ends lost 4 bases and 3 bases respectively, with 15 bases between them. The CDR3 runs to 15 residues. CDR3 in DNA: TGTGCCAGCAGTTCTTACTTCGCCGCTGACTATGGCTACACCTTC. Encoded protein: CASSSYFAADYGYTF.

This chain connects TRBV27 to TRBJ1-4; D unclear. Germline values: CDR1 MNHEY, CDR2 SMNVEV (reference sequence). The CDR3 is 14 amino acids. The V end was cut by 1 base, the J end by 4 bases, with 7 bases between. CDR3 DNA: TGTGCCAGCAGTTTATTGGGAGGTAATGAAAAACTGTTTTTT. It specifies CASSLLGGNEKLFF.

V and J are TRBV2 and TRBJ2-7, with D possibly matching TRBD2 (6 bases). The CDR3 runs 12 residues. V lost 6 bases and J 3 bases, leaving 9 bases between the germline ends. From germline, CDR1 is SNHLY and CDR2 FYNNEI. The CDR3 region has the DNA TGTGCCAGCAGCCTGGGGGGCTACGAGCAGTACTTC. It specifies CASSLGGYEQYF.

V is TRBV7-9 and J is TRBJ2-7; D gene ambiguous. Trimming took off 3 bases at V and 3 bases at J, with 12 bases between the two ends. The CDR3 has 14 amino acids. The germline gives CDR1 SEHNR, CDR2 FQNEAQ (reference sequence). CDR3 coding DNA: TGTGCCAGCAGCTTCGACACGAAGAGCTACGAGCAGTACTTC. Translation gives CASSFDTKSYEQYF.

The chain carries TRBV6-6 and TRBJ1-5; no clear D. CDR1 is MNHNY, CDR2 SVGAGI, per germline (reference sequence). V lost 6 bases, J lost 0 bases, and 9 bases lay in between. This CDR3 comprises 14 residues. CDR3 coding DNA: TGTGCCAGCAGCCATACAGATAGCAATCAGCCCCAGCATTTT. It specifies CASSHTDSNQPQHF.

The count of this clone is one. The chain recombines TRBV5-1 with TRBJ1-2; D call uncertain. Trimming removed 0 bases from V and 7 bases from J, with 19 bases in between. The germline V gene has CDR1 SGHRS and CDR2 YFSETQ. The CDR3 is 16 residues long. In DNA, the CDR3 is TGCGCCAGCAGCTTGGCCGGAGGGCCCCCACTATTTGGCTACACCTTC. It specifies CASSLAGGPPLFGYTF.

CDR3 loop: CASSAYRLTSGYEQYF. The CDR3 nucleotides read TGTGCCAGCAGTGCTTACAGGCTCACTAGCGGCTACGAGCAGTACTTC. J is TRBJ2-7 and V is TRBV6-1; 8 nucleotides line up with TRBD2. The CDR3 extends over 16 amino acids. With V trimmed by 4 bases and J by 3 bases, 11 bases remained unmatched. Germline CDR1 and CDR2: MNHNS and SASEGT.

This chain uses TRBV30 with TRBJ2-7; 9 bases map to TRBD2. Germline values: CDR1 GTSNPN, CDR2 SVGIG (reference sequence). The V and J ends lost 7 bases and 5 bases, in that order; junction bases with no gene match: 15. This CDR3 is 15 amino acids long. The CDR3 protein is CASLRVAGVTHEQYF. The CDR3 nucleotides read TGTGCCTCCCTAAGGGTAGCGGGAGTAACCCACGAGCAGTACTTC.